The rows below give T cell receptor beta chains drawn from one sample of a study of cytomegalovirus exposure and HLA in healthy donors. Sequencing was performed with immunoSEQ multiplex PCR; in TCRdb, only in-frame clones are kept and a portion is missing. This sample has approximately 140,000 clones, with over 75% found just once. The sequenced material came from PBMCs. The origin of the receptors is a man aged 35 to 55 in good health and CMV-seronegative. The CDR3 runs from the conserved cysteine through the conserved F or W. Expanded clones are given a class, and other clones once, few, many or no size at all.

v_call: TRBV2; j_call: TRBJ2-1; clone_size: NA; cdr3_aa: CASSVVRTGPYNEQFF
v_call: TRBV28; j_call: TRBJ2-2; clone_size: NA; cdr3_aa: CASSLPGIDTGELFF
v_call: TRBV5-1; j_call: TRBJ2-2; clone_size: NA; cdr3_aa: CASSSGLAGNTGELFF
v_call: TRBV9; j_call: TRBJ2-1; clone_size: once; cdr3_aa: CASSDPGLGAVNEQFF
v_call: TRBV4-1; j_call: TRBJ1-1; clone_size: once; cdr3_aa: CASSQGVRVAGAFF
v_call: TRBV7-3; j_call: TRBJ2-6; clone_size: NA; cdr3_aa: CASSPLQGTGANVLTF
v_call: TRBV10-3; j_call: TRBJ2-1; clone_size: few; cdr3_aa: CAISSGTSGSDEQFF
v_call: TRBV7-9; j_call: TRBJ2-4; clone_size: NA; cdr3_aa: CASSLASARGNIQYF
v_call: TRBV2; j_call: TRBJ2-4; clone_size: few; cdr3_aa: CASSDLAFENIQYF
v_call: TRBV2; j_call: TRBJ2-7; clone_size: few; cdr3_aa: CASSKRGQGGPYEQYF
v_call: TRBV28; j_call: TRBJ1-6; clone_size: NA; cdr3_aa: CASSSAAAVSLLINSPLHF
v_call: TRBV4-1; j_call: TRBJ1-2; clone_size: NA; cdr3_aa: CASSPGTGNIHGYTF
v_call: TRBV11-3; j_call: TRBJ2-3; clone_size: NA; cdr3_aa: CASSKTSEGDTQYF